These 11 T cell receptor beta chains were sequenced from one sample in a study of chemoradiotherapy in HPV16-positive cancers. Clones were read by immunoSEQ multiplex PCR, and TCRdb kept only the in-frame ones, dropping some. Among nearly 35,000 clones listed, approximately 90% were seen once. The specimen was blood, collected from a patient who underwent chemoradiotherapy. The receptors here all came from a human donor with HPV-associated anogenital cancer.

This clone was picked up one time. The CDR3 sequence: CASSFSENTEAFF. The CDR3 bases are TGTGCCAGCTCTTTTTCGGAGAACACTGAAGCTTTCTTT. This chain uses TRBV18 with TRBJ1-1; the D is unclear. Germline lookup yields CDR1 KGHSH and CDR2 LQKENI. The CDR3 is 13 residues long. V lost 6 bases, J lost 1 base, and 9 bases lay in between.

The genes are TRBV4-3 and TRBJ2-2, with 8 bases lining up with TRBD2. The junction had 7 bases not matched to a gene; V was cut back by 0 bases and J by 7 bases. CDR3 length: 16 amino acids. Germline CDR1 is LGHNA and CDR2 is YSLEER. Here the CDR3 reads CASSQETGLVVGELFF. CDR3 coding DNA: TGCGCCAGCAGCCAAGAAACGGGACTAGTTGTCGGGGAGCTGTTTTTT.

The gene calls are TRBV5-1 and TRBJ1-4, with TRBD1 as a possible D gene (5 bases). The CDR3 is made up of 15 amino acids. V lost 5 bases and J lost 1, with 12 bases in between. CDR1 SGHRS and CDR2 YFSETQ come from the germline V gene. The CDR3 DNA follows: TGCGCCAGCAGGTTAGGGGCTGTAACTAATGAAAAACTGTTTTTT. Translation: CASRLGAVTNEKLFF.

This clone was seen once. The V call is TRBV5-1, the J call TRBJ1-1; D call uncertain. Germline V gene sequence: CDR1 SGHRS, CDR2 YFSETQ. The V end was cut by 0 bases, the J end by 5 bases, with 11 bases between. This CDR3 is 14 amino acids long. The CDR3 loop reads CASSLEVRGTEAFF. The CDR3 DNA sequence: TGCGCCAGCAGCTTGGAGGTGCGGGGAACTGAAGCTTTCTTT.

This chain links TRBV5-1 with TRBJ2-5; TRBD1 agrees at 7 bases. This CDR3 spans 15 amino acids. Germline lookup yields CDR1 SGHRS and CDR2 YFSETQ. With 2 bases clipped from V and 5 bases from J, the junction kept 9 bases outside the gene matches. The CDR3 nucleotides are TGCGCCAGCAGCTTAACCGACAGGGATGGGGAGACCCAGTACTTC. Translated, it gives CASSLTDRDGETQYF.

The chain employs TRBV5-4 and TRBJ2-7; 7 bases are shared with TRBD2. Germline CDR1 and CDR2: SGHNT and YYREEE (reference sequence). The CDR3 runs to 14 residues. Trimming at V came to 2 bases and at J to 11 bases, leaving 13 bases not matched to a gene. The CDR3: CASSLAAGVQREYF. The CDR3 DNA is TGTGCCAGCAGCTTAGCGGCGGGGGTCCAAAGAGAGTACTTC.

In DNA, the CDR3 is TGTGCCAGCAGCCGAAGCGGGGGAGCAGACGAGCAGTACTTC. Its translation: CASSRSGGADEQYF. The chain employs TRBV9 and TRBJ2-7; the match to TRBD2 covers 8 bases. J was trimmed by 5 bases and V by 4 bases; bases with no gene match: 8. CDR3 size: 14 residues. Germline V lookup: CDR1 SGDLS, CDR2 YYNGEE.

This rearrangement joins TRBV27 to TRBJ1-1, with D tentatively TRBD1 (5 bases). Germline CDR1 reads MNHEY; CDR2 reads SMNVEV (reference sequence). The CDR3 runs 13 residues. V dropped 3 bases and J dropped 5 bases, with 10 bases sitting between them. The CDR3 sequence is CASSLRGRTEAFF. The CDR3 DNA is TGTGCCAGCAGTTTGAGGGGTCGGACTGAAGCTTTCTTT.

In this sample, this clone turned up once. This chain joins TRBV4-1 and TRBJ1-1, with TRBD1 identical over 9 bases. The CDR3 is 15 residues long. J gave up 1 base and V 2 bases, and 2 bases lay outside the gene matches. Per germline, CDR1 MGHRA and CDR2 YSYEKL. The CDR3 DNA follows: TGCGCCAGCAGCCAATGGACAGGGGCGAACACTGAAGCTTTCTTT. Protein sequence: CASSQWTGANTEAFF.

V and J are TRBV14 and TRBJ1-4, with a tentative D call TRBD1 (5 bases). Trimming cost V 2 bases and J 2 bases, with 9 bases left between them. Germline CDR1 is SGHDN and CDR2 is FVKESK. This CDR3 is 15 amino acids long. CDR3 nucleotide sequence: TGTGCCAGCAGCCAAATGGGACTGACTAATGAAAAACTGTTTTTT. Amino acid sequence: CASSQMGLTNEKLFF.

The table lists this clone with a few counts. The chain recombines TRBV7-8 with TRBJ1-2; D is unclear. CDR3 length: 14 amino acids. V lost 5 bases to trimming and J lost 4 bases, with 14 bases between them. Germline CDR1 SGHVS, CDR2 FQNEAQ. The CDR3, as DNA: TGTGCCAGCAGCCCCTATACAGACTTCTATGGCTACACCTTC. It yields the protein CASSPYTDFYGYTF.